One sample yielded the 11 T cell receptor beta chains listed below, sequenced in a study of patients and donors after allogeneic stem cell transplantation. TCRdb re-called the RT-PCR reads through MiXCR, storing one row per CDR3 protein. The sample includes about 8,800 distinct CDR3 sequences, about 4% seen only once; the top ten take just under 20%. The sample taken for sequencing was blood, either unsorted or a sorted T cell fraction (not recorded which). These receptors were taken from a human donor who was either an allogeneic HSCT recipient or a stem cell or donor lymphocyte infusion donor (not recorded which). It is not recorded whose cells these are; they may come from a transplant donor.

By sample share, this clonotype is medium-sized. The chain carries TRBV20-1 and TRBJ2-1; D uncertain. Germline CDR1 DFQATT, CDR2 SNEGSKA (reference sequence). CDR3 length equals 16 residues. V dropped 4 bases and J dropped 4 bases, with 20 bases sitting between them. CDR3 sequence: CSAIGLSVGVYNEQFF. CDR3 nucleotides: TGCAGTGCTATTGGGCTTTCAGTTGGGGTTTACAATGAGCAGTTCTTC.

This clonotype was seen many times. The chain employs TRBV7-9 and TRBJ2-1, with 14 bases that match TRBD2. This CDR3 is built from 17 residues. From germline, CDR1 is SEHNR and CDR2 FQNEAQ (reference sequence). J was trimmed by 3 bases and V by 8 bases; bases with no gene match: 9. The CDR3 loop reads CASSGTSGSRGYNEQFF. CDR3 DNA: TGTGCCAGCTCCGGGACTAGCGGGAGTCGGGGCTACAATGAGCAGTTCTTC.

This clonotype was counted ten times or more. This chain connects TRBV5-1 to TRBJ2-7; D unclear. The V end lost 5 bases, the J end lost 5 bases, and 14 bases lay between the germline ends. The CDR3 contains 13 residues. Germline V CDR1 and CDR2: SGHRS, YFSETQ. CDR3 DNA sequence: TGCGCCAGCAGGTCTCTCGACGAGAACGAGCAGTACTTC. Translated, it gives CASRSLDENEQYF.

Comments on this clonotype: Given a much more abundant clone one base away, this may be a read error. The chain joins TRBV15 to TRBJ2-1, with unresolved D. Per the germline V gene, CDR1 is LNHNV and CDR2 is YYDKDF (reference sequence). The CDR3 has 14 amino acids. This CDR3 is CPTSRELLYNEQFF. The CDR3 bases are TGTCCCACCAGCAGAGAACTACTGTACAATGAGCAGTTCTTC.

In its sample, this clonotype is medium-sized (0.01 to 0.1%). This CDR3 is CSALPGALTDTQYF. CDR3 sequence (DNA): TGCAGTGCTCTACCAGGGGCCCTCACAGATACGCAGTATTTT. V and J are TRBV20-1 and TRBJ2-3; TRBD1 is a possible D gene (6 bases). This CDR3 has 14 residues. Per the germline V gene, CDR1 is DFQATT and CDR2 is SNEGSKA (reference sequence). The V end was cut by 5 bases, the J end by 2 bases, with 14 bases between.

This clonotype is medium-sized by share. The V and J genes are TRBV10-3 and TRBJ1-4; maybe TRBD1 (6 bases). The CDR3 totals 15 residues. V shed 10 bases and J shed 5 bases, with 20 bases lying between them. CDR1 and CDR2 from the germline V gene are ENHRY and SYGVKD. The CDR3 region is CATQFGGAGNEKLFF. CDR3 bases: TGTGCCACCCAGTTTGGGGGCGCGGGGAATGAAAAACTGTTTTTT.

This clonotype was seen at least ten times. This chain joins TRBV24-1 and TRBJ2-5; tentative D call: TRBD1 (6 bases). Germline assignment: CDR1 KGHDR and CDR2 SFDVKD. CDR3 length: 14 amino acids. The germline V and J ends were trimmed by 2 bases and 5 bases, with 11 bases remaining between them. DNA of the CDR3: TGTGCCACCAGTGATTCACAGGGTGGCGAGACCCAGTACTTC. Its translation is CATSDSQGGETQYF.

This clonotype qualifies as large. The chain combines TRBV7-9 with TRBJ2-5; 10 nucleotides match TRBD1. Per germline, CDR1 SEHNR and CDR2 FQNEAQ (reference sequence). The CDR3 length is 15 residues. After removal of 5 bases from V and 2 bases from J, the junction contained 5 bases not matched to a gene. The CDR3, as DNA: TGTGCCAGCAGCGATGACAGGGGGCGGCAAGAGACCCAGTACTTC. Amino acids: CASSDDRGRQETQYF.

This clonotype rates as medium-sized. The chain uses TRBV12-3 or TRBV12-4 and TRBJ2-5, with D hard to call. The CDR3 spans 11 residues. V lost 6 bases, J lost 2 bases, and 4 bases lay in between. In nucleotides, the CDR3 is TGTGCCAGCAGGGCTCAAGAGACCCAGTACTTC. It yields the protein CASRAQETQYF.

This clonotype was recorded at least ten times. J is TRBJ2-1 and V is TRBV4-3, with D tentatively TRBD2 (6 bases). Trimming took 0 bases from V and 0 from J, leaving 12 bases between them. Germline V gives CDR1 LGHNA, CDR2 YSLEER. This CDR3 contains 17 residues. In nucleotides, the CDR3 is TGCGCCAGCAGCCAAGATTGGAGGGTGAGCTCCTACAATGAGCAGTTCTTC. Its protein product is CASSQDWRVSSYNEQFF.

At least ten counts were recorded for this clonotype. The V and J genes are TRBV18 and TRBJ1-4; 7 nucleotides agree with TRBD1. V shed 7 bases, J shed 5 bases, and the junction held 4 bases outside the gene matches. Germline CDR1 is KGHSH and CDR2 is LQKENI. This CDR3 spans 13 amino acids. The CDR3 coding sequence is TGTGCCAGCTACAGGGGACCGAATGAAAAACTGTTTTTT. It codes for CASYRGPNEKLFF.